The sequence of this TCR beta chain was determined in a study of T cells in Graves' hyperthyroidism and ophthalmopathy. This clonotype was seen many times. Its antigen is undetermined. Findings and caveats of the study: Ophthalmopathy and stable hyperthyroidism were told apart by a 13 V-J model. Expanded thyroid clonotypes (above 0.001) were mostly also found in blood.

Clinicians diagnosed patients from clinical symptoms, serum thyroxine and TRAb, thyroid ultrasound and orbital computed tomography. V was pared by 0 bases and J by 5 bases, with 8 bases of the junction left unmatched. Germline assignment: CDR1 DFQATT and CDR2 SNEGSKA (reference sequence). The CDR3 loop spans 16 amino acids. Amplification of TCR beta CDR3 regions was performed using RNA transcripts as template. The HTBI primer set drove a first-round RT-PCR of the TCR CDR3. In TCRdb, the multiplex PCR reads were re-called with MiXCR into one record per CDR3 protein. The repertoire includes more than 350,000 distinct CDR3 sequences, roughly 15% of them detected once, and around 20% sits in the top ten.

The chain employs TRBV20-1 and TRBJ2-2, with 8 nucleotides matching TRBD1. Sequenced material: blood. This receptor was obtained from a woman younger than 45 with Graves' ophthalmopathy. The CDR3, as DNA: TGCAGTGCTAGAGAGGGGGACAGGCCCATAACCGGGGAGCTGTTTTTT. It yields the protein CSAREGDRPITGELFF.